This TCR beta chain was sequenced for a study of blood T cell repertoires in COVID-19 (dated by TCRdb to between 2020 and 2021). At the level of the whole study: Collaborator samples came from the United States, Italy and Spain and covered acute and convalescent phases of COVID-19. The prospective study material was composed of cDNA or gDNA derived from T cells, B-cell-depleted T cells, or PBMCs. Subjects who had been exposed to COVID-19, were actively infected with it, or had recovered from it provided the deeply sampled blood TCRbeta repertoires that made up the dataset. The repertoires were made available in a free public database intended to serve as a resource for research on the immune response to SARS-CoV-2. Samples were obtained from the ongoing ImmuneRACE study (first 160 participants) and from 1,254 subjects provided by 6 global collaborators. Sample metadata almost always included a de-identified subject ID, COVID-19 status, age in years and sex. Where available, HLA class I and class II types were taken from metadata supplied by the sample provider and were not determined by assay-based typing.

On this clone itself: What this receptor recognizes is not known. Base qualities are not provided; no much larger clone lies one nucleotide away.

The immunoSEQ Assay, a bias-controlled multiplex PCR, was used to amplify TCRbeta CDR3 regions from genomic DNA. The source study handled its data this way. Nucleated cell counts per sample were estimated from amplification of reference gene primers within the assay. To quantify the absolute abundance of each unique TCRbeta CDR3 rearrangement, sequence reads were collapsed and filtered. For each sample, productive Simpson clonality was calculated as the square root of Simpson's diversity index over productive rearrangements. TCRdb provides this immuneACCESS table in a form limited to in-frame rearrangements. Some clones are lacking; in checked studies, under half of them reflect an unresolved V gene, and why the rest are absent is not known. The DNA was the basis for D and trimming; V, J and clone size are from that table. The sample profile shows about 310,000 clones; about 90% of them were found once. The ten largest make up roughly 1% of the sample.

The CDR3 has 14 amino acids, counting the end cysteine and phenylalanine. Only CDR3 DNA remains: 42 bases, in frame from the first base. Taken from the germline V gene, the CDR1 and CDR2 loops are KGHSH and LQKENI. V drops 3 bases and J drops 3 bases, leaving 12 bases in between. Results and caveats for the whole study, not just this receptor: How much clinical and demographic metadata was included differed by source and by participant, and the metadata was provided uncurated.

One collaborating source in Seattle enrolled patients while the patients were actively infected and followed the patients over time throughout the course of disease. Whole blood was collected in K2EDTA tubes by collaborating institutions according to the institutions' own protocols. For TCRbeta analysis, collaborators shipped samples as frozen whole blood, isolated PBMCs, or DNA extracted from either of those sample types. The sequencing input was peripheral blood. This clonotype was obtained from a woman between 35 and 50 years old with COVID-19, enrolled during active disease. The chain links TRBV18 with TRBJ2-7; the D gene is perhaps TRBD1, on 6 matching bases. The CDR3 has the sequence CASSPLRGGYEQYF. In nucleotide form, the sequence is TGTGCCAGCTCACCTCTTAGAGGGGGCTACGAGCAGTACTTC.